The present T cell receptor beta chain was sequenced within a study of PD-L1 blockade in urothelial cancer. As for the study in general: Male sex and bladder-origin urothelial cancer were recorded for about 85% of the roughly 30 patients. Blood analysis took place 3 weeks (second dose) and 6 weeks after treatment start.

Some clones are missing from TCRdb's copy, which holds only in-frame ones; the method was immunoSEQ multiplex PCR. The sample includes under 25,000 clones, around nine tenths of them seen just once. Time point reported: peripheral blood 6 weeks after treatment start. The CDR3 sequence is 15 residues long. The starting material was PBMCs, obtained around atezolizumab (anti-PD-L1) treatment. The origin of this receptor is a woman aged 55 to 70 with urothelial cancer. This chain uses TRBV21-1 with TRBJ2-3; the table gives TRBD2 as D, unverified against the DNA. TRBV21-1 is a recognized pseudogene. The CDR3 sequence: CASTWGGVDTDTQYF. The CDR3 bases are TGTGCCAGCACCTGGGGGGGAGTCGACACAGATACGCAGTATTTT.